This T cell receptor beta chain was captured by sequencing in a study of OX40 agonist ivuxolimab in advanced cancers. The data were produced by immunoSEQ multiplex PCR, yet TCRdb's version contains in-frame clones alone and is incomplete. The table records 30,000 to 40,000 clones, around 90% of them present only once. This clone was detected a few times. Trimming stripped 4 bases from V and 5 bases from J, with 19 bases between. The V gene's germline CDR1 is SGDLS and CDR2 YYNGEE. CDR3 length equals 15 residues. This TCR came from an adult with an advanced solid tumor such as melanoma, head and neck, liver or kidney cancer. The genes are TRBV9 and TRBJ2-7; D is ambiguous. The sequencing here drew on CD4+ or CD8+ T cells sorted from blood, taken in a trial of the OX40 agonist ivuxolimab. The CDR3 DNA sequence: TGTGCCAGCAGCCCCACTGGCCAGGCCGGTAACGAGCAGTACTTC. Protein: CASSPTGQAGNEQYF.